A single sample gave rise to the 24 T cell receptor beta chains below, sequenced in a study of blood T cell repertoires in COVID-19. TCRdb's table, derived via immunoSEQ multiplex PCR, lists solely in-frame clones and lacks some. The sample contains about 88,000 clones, around 93% of which appear only once. Sequencing used peripheral blood. The receptors derive from a human donor with active COVID-19. The donor label of this sample is uncertain.

V gene TRBV4-3 combines with J gene TRBJ1-5, with TRBD1 matching 7 bases. Germline V gene data show CDR1 as LGHNA and CDR2 as YSLEER. The CDR3 sequence is 16 residues long. V dropped 0 bases and J dropped 2; count of bases not matched to a gene: 4. The CDR3 here is CASSQDAGGGNQPQHF. The CDR3 nucleotides are TGCGCCAGCAGCCAAGACGCAGGGGGTGGCAATCAGCCCCAGCATTTT.

The chain employs TRBV3-1 (or the pseudogene TRBV3-2) and TRBJ2-5; 11 bases fit TRBD2. Germline-derived CDR1 and CDR2 are LGHDT and YNNKEL (reference sequence). V was pared by 4 bases and J by 4 bases, with 5 bases of the junction left unmatched. This CDR3 has 15 residues. This chain's CDR3 is CASSLSGGAGETQYF. DNA for the CDR3: TGTGCCAGCAGCCTTAGCGGGGGGGCCGGAGAGACCCAGTACTTC.

J is TRBJ2-7 and V is TRBV12-3 or TRBV12-4; D is uncertain. This CDR3 contains 13 residues. Trimming took off 2 bases at V and 0 bases at J, with 5 bases between the two ends. CDR3 loop: CASSLQVSYEQYF. Here the CDR3 DNA reads TGTGCCAGCAGTTTACAGGTCTCCTACGAGCAGTACTTC.

The chain carries TRBV6-5 and TRBJ1-6; maybe TRBD1 (5 bases). Trimming took 0 bases from V and 8 from J, leaving 11 bases between them. CDR3 length equals 15 residues. Germline V gene data show CDR1 as MNHEY and CDR2 as SVGAGI. CDR3 amino acids: CASSYSWGGDSPLHF. The CDR3 DNA sequence: TGTGCCAGCAGTTACTCATGGGGCGGGGATTCACCCCTCCACTTT.

This clone turned up a few times. The rearrangement links TRBV7-2 to TRBJ2-3; 8 bases map to TRBD2. There are 16 residues in the CDR3. Germline V gene lookup returns CDR1 SGHTA and CDR2 FQGNSA. V lost 5 bases and J lost 6; bases outside the gene matches: 13. CDR3 DNA: TGTGCCAGCAGCCCATATGGCGGGGGGCTTGTGGATACGCAGTATTTT. Its protein product is CASSPYGGGLVDTQYF.

The chain uses TRBV4-3 and TRBJ1-6; the D is unclear. Per germline, CDR1 LGHNA and CDR2 YSLEER. Trimming pared 2 bases from V and 10 bases from J, leaving 15 bases between. The CDR3 has 15 residues. CDR3 in DNA: TGCGCCAGCAGCCAATGGCCCGGGGATGAATCACCCCTCCACTTT. Residues: CASSQWPGDESPLHF.

The chain recombines TRBV19 with TRBJ1-5; D might be TRBD1 (5 bases). CDR3 length equals 15 residues. V shed 1 base and J shed 4 bases, with 11 bases lying between them. Per germline, CDR1 LNHDA and CDR2 SQIVND (reference sequence). CDR3: CASSIGSPGNQPQHF. The CDR3 DNA is TGTGCCAGTAGTATAGGCAGCCCAGGGAATCAGCCCCAGCATTTT.

This sequence joins TRBV5-8 and TRBJ1-5; D ambiguous. The germline gives CDR1 SGHTS, CDR2 YDEGEE. The CDR3 has 14 residues. V lost 2 bases and J lost 3, with 9 bases in between. CDR3 nucleotides: TGTGCCAGCAGCTTTGCCTTAGTCAATCAGCCCCAGCATTTT. This encodes CASSFALVNQPQHF.

The chain employs TRBV6-5 and TRBJ1-3; D is uncertain. The V and J ends lost 6 bases and 3 bases respectively, with 15 bases between them. Looked up from germline, CDR1 is MNHEY and CDR2 is SVGAGI. The CDR3 totals 15 residues. DNA of the CDR3: TGTGCCAGCAGCCGCGGTGGGTCTGGTGGAAACACCATATATTTT. This gives the protein CASSRGGSGGNTIYF.

The chain has TRBV4-3 and TRBJ1-2, with 7 bases matching TRBD1. Trimming cost V 6 bases and J 8 bases; bases outside gene matches: 15. The CDR3 contains 15 residues. Looked up from germline, CDR1 is LGHNA and CDR2 is YSLEER. The CDR3 reads CASSRDGGTARGYTF. CDR3 DNA: TGCGCCAGCAGTCGGGACGGCGGGACAGCCCGGGGCTACACCTTC.

This clone was recorded only once. This chain uses TRBV10-3 with TRBJ2-2, with TRBD1 identical over 8 bases. This CDR3 region has 15 residues. Germline V CDR1 and CDR2: ENHRY, SYGVKD. V was pared by 4 bases and J by 6 bases, with 7 bases of the junction left unmatched. The CDR3 spells CAISGGQGTAGELFF. The DNA for the CDR3 is TGTGCCATCAGTGGAGGACAGGGCACCGCCGGGGAGCTGTTTTTT.

The chain couples TRBV3-1 (or the pseudogene TRBV3-2) to TRBJ1-4; a possible D gene is TRBD1 (5 bases). The CDR3 loop spans 18 amino acids. Germline V lookup: CDR1 LGHDT, CDR2 YNNKEL (reference sequence). V was cut by 0 bases and J by 4 bases, with 18 bases left in between. Written as DNA, the CDR3 is TGTGCCAGCAGCCAAGATTGCGGCAGGGTGTGTTGTAATGAAAAACTGTTTTTT. It translates to CASSQDCGRVCCNEKLFF.

The genes are TRBV11-2 and TRBJ2-7; 13 bases line up with TRBD2. The CDR3 totals 16 residues. Germline loops: CDR1 SGHAT, CDR2 FQNNGV. J lost 4 bases, V lost 1 base, and 4 bases had no gene match. As DNA, the CDR3 is TGTGCCAGCAGCTTAGTAACTAGCGGGGGGGCGTACGAGCAGTACTTC. This translates into CASSLVTSGGAYEQYF.

The J gene is TRBJ2-7, the V gene TRBV5-1; 7 nucleotides line up with TRBD2. The CDR3 sequence is 13 residues long. Germline values: CDR1 SGHRS, CDR2 YFSETQ. Trimming removed 0 bases from V and 3 bases from J; junction bases left unmatched: 0. The CDR3 region has the DNA TGCGCCAGCAGCTTGGTAGCGGGCTACGAGCAGTACTTC. Translation: CASSLVAGYEQYF.

This chain links TRBV2 with TRBJ1-5; D not resolved. TRBJ2-3 explains the end of the DNA better; the J call may be wrong. The CDR3 is 14 residues long. Per the germline V gene, CDR1 is SNHLY and CDR2 is FYNNEI. This CDR3 is CASSDRFSYQPQYF. The DNA of the CDR3 is TGTGCCAGCAGTGACAGGTTCAGCTATCAGCCCCAGTATTTT.

The chain is built from TRBV9 and TRBJ1-1; tentative D call: TRBD1 (6 bases). Germline lookup yields CDR1 SGDLS and CDR2 YYNGEE. Trimming stripped 0 bases from V and 4 bases from J, with 13 bases between. The CDR3 extends over 15 amino acids. The CDR3: CASSVVFGGATEAFF. The CDR3 DNA is TGTGCCAGCAGCGTAGTTTTTGGGGGGGCCACTGAAGCTTTCTTT. Filled out from reference TRBV9 and TRBJ1-1, the complete variable domain reads DSGVTQTPKHLITATGQRVTLRCSPRSGDLSVYWYQQSLDQGLQFLIQYYNGEERAKGNILERFSAQQFPDLHSELNLSSLELGDSALYFCASSVVFGGATEAFFGQGTRLTVV.

This chain joins TRBV10-3 and TRBJ2-2; 12 positions agree with TRBD2. J lost 0 bases, V lost 7 bases, and 3 bases had no gene match. Germline V lookup: CDR1 ENHRY, CDR2 SYGVKD. CDR3 size: 16 residues. This CDR3 reads CAIKTSGGSNTGELFF. The CDR3 coding sequence is TGTGCCATCAAGACTAGCGGGGGCTCGAACACCGGGGAGCTGTTTTTT.

This clone was recorded only once. The rearrangement joins TRBV9 to TRBJ1-4, with D perhaps TRBD1 (5 bases). The ends were cut back, 2 bases at V and 6 bases at J, with 14 bases in the middle. The CDR3 extends over 15 amino acids. Germline V gene data show CDR1 as SGDLS and CDR2 as YYNGEE. CDR3 sequence: CASSVDSGGDEKLFF. The CDR3 bases are TGTGCCAGCAGCGTTGACAGCGGAGGGGATGAAAAACTGTTTTTT.

This chain uses TRBV9 with TRBJ1-3; D ambiguous. Trimming shortened V by 4 bases and J by 4 bases, and 6 bases separated the two germline ends. Germline assignment: CDR1 SGDLS and CDR2 YYNGEE. This CDR3 spans 12 amino acids. Here the CDR3 reads CASSYTGNTIYF. DNA for the CDR3: TGTGCCAGCAGCTACACGGGAAACACCATATATTTT.

The chain carries TRBV27 and TRBJ1-4; D is undetermined. Trimming took 3 bases from V and 10 from J, leaving 6 bases between them. Germline CDR1 and CDR2: MNHEY and SMNVEV (reference sequence). CDR3 size: 11 residues. DNA of the CDR3: TGTGCCAGCAGTTTTGCGGGAAAACTGTTTTTT. Translation gives CASSFAGKLFF.

The sample holds a few counts of this clone. This chain joins TRBV18 and TRBJ1-5; perhaps TRBD1 as D (5 bases). Per germline, CDR1 KGHSH and CDR2 LQKENI. Trimming pared 2 bases from V and 9 bases from J, leaving 11 bases between. This CDR3 contains 13 residues. CDR3 protein: CASSPSGQGPQHF. CDR3 sequence (DNA): TGTGCCAGCTCACCATCCGGGCAGGGGCCCCAGCATTTT. The full variable domain, with the rest looked up from reference TRBV18 and TRBJ1-5, is NAGVMQNPRHLVRRRGQEARLRCSPMKGHSHVYWYRQLPEEGLKFMVYLQKENIIDESGMPKERFSAEFPKEGPSILRIQQVVRGDSAAYFCASSPSGQGPQHFGDGTRLSIL.

The chain employs TRBV3-1 (or the pseudogene TRBV3-2) and TRBJ1-5; a weak D match, TRBD1 (5 bases). V was trimmed by 3 bases and J by 3 bases, leaving 9 bases between them. The CDR3 is made up of 14 amino acids. Germline V lookup: CDR1 LGHDT, CDR2 YNNKEL (reference sequence). The CDR3 protein is CASSHDRDNQPQHF. The DNA for the CDR3 is TGTGCCAGCAGCCATGACAGAGACAATCAGCCCCAGCATTTT.

CDR3 sequence: CASSLVLAAVNTEAFF. The CDR3 nucleotides read TGCGCCAGCAGCCTGGTCCTCGCGGCAGTGAACACTGAAGCTTTCTTT. The chain links TRBV4-3 to TRBJ1-1; D uncertain. Per germline, CDR1 LGHNA and CDR2 YSLEER. Trimming removed 4 bases from V and 0 bases from J, with 15 bases in between. There are 16 residues in the CDR3.

In this sample, this clone turned up once. V usage is TRBV3-1 (or the pseudogene TRBV3-2) and J usage is TRBJ2-5, with 8 positions matching TRBD2. This CDR3 region has 15 residues. V lost 4 bases to trimming and J lost 4 bases; unmatched junction nucleotides: 8. Germline lookup yields CDR1 LGHDT and CDR2 YNNKEL (reference sequence). Written as DNA, the CDR3 is TGTGCCAGCAGCCCCTTAGCGGGGCCGACAGAGACCCAGTACTTC. Amino acids: CASSPLAGPTETQYF.